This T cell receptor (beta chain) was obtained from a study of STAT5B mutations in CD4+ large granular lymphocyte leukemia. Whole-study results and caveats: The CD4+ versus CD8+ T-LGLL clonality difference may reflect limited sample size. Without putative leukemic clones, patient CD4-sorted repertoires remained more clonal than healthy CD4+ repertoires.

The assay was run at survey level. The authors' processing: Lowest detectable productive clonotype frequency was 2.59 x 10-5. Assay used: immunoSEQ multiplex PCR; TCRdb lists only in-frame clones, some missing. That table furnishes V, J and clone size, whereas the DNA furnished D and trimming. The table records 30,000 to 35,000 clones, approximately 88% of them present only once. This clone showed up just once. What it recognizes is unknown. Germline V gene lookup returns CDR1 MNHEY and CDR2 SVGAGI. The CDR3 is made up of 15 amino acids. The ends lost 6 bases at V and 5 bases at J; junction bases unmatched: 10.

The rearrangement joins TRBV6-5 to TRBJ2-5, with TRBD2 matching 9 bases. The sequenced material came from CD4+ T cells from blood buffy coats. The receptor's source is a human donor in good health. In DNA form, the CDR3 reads TGTGCCAGCAGCCTATCTGGCGGGGGGGTTGAGACCCAGTACTTC. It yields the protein CASSLSGGGVETQYF.